The 12 T cell receptor beta chains below were found in one sample sequenced in a study of T cell changes during pregnancy in multiple sclerosis. Clones were read by immunoSEQ multiplex PCR, and TCRdb kept only the in-frame ones, dropping some. The repertoire holds about 68,000 clones, approximately 92% seen once, with roughly 3.3% in the top ten. Sequencing was performed on peripheral blood, taken after pregnancy. The receptor source for this set is a female donor in good health, enrolled as a control in a pregnancy study.

This chain connects TRBV7-9 to TRBJ1-6, with TRBD1 identical over 7 bases. Losses at the gene ends were 4 bases for V and 8 bases for J; bases not matched to a gene: 8. The germline CDR1 and CDR2 sequences are SEHNR and FQNEAQ (reference sequence). The CDR3 runs 15 residues. The CDR3 DNA reads as TGTGCCAGCAGCTACAGACAGGGCCGTTATTCACCCCTCCACTTT. This codes for CASSYRQGRYSPLHF.

This chain connects TRBV29-1 to TRBJ2-7; tentatively, D is TRBD1 (6 bases). This CDR3 comprises 14 residues. The V end lost 7 bases, the J end lost 3 bases, and 19 bases lay between the germline ends. CDR1 is SQVTM and CDR2 is ANQGSEA in the germline V gene. In nucleotides, the CDR3 is TGCAGCGCAAATTCCCAGGGGAAGAACTACGAGCAGTACTTC. Encoded protein: CSANSQGKNYEQYF.

The genes are TRBV28 and TRBJ1-1, with 8 positions matching TRBD1. J was trimmed by 1 base and V by 7 bases; bases with no gene match: 5. Germline assignment: CDR1 MDHEN and CDR2 SYDVKM. This CDR3 spans 14 amino acids. For the CDR3, the DNA is TGTGCCAGCACCACAGGACAGGGGAACACTGAAGCTTTCTTT. Its translation is CASTTGQGNTEAFF.

The J gene is TRBJ2-7, the V gene TRBV27; D is perhaps TRBD1 (5 bases). The CDR3 totals 14 residues. V gave up 3 bases and J gave up 4 bases, with 13 bases separating them. From germline, CDR1 is MNHEY and CDR2 SMNVEV (reference sequence). The CDR3 DNA follows: TGTGCCAGCAGTTTCGGACAAGGCCGTTACGAGCAGTACTTC. Encoded protein: CASSFGQGRYEQYF.

V gene TRBV7-9 combines with J gene TRBJ2-3; 8 bases fit TRBD1. Germline-derived CDR1 and CDR2 are SEHNR and FQNEAQ (reference sequence). This CDR3 has 15 residues. V dropped 5 bases and J dropped 2; count of bases not matched to a gene: 6. The CDR3 DNA reads TGTGCCAGCAGCCCAGGGGGCGGGGACACAGATACGCAGTATTTT. Amino acid sequence: CASSPGGGDTDTQYF.

This clone is a singleton in its sample. This sequence joins TRBV28 and TRBJ1-2; 9 positions match TRBD1. In germline, CDR1 is MDHEN, CDR2 SYDVKM. Trimming at V came to 6 bases and at J to 5 bases, leaving 1 base not matched to a gene. The CDR3 is 12 amino acids. Here the CDR3 reads CASRTGGYGYTF. The CDR3 DNA follows: TGTGCCAGCAGGACAGGGGGGTATGGCTACACCTTC.

This clone was found a few times. The V gene is TRBV7-9, the J gene TRBJ1-5; no reliable D call. The CDR3 loop spans 12 amino acids. Between the trimmed V and J ends, which lost 5 bases and 3 bases, there was a span of 5 bases. Germline V gives CDR1 SEHNR, CDR2 FQNEAQ (reference sequence). CDR3 residues: CASSLNNQPQHF. The CDR3 DNA is TGTGCCAGCAGCCTAAACAATCAGCCCCAGCATTTT.

As to this clone: Other DNA sequences of this sample code for an identical CDR3. The chain is built from TRBV5-1 and TRBJ2-7; 11 positions agree with TRBD2. Trimming removed 0 bases from V and 0 bases from J; junction bases left unmatched: 2. The CDR3 has 16 amino acids. Germline CDR1 reads SGHRS; CDR2 reads YFSETQ. The CDR3 nucleotides read TGCGCCAGCAGCTTGGGGGGACTAGCGGACTCCTACGAGCAGTACTTC. Encoded protein: CASSLGGLADSYEQYF.

The chain combines TRBV9 with TRBJ1-3, with D perhaps matching TRBD1 (6 bases). Trimming pared 0 bases from V and 2 bases from J, leaving 9 bases between. Germline V CDR1 and CDR2: SGDLS, YYNGEE. This CDR3 spans 15 amino acids. CDR3 residues: CASSVVAGAGNTIYF. DNA for the CDR3: TGTGCCAGCAGCGTAGTAGCAGGGGCTGGAAACACCATATATTTT.

The rearrangement links TRBV29-1 to TRBJ2-7; D might be TRBD2 (5 bases). The CDR3 has 12 amino acids. CDR1 and CDR2 from the germline V gene are SQVTM and ANQGSEA. V lost 2 bases and J lost 5, with 10 bases in between. The CDR3 DNA is TGCAGCGTTGAAAGGCAGGAGGACGAGCAGTACTTC. Encoded protein: CSVERQEDEQYF.

This chain joins TRBV9 and TRBJ2-1, with 9 bases that match TRBD2. Germline trimming cut 1 base from V and 8 bases from J; bases unmatched to any gene: 7. Germline V gene data show CDR1 as SGDLS and CDR2 as YYNGEE. The CDR3 is made up of 15 amino acids. Here the CDR3 DNA reads TGTGCCAGCAGCGTACTCGATAGCGGGAGTGATGAGCAGTTCTTC. It yields the protein CASSVLDSGSDEQFF.

The gene calls are TRBV10-3 and TRBJ2-5; 12 bases map to TRBD1. Germline V CDR1 and CDR2: ENHRY, SYGVKD. Trimming took 9 bases from V and 4 from J; bases not matched to a gene: 9. The CDR3 length is 15 residues. CDR3 DNA: TGTGCCATTAGGCAGGGACAGGGGGCTTTAGAGACCCAGTACTTC. Protein: CAIRQGQGALETQYF.